The rows below give T cell receptor beta chains drawn from one sample of a study of CD8+ T cells in alopecia areata. Assay used: immunoSEQ multiplex PCR; TCRdb lists only in-frame clones, some missing. Here the sample spans 150,000 or so clones, more than 40% being singletons. The source material was CD4+ T cells sorted from blood. These TCRs come from a human donor with alopecia areata. Both conserved end residues are part of each CDR3. A D gene is named only where the DNA matches it firmly. Clone size is stated in some rows and not others, as once, few, many or a class when expanded.

. TRBJ1-1 . TRBV5-1 TGCGCCAGCAGCGTGCGGCTGAACACTGAAGCTTTCTTT CASSVRLNTEAFF
. TRBJ2-7 . TRBV29-1 TGCAGCGTCAGGGGGGCCTACGAGCAGTACTTC CSVRGAYEQYF
TRBD1 TRBJ1-2 once TRBV18 TGTGCCAGCTCACCCACAGGGGTCGACGGCTACACCTTC CASSPTGVDGYTF
. TRBJ1-1 . TRBV11-2 TGTGCCAGCAGCCTCGGGCTGGGGAACACTGAAGCTTTCTTT CASSLGLGNTEAFF
. TRBJ2-1 . TRBV11-3 TGTGCCAGCAGCCAAACGAATGAGCAGTTCTTC CASSQTNEQFF
. TRBJ1-5 . TRBV6-1 TGTGCCAGCACCGCACCGGGGGGCAATCAGCCCCAGCATTTT CASTAPGGNQPQHF
. TRBJ1-2 . TRBV29-1 TGCAGCGGTACTCTGGGACGAGGGGTTAATGGCTACACCTTC CSGTLGRGVNGYTF
. TRBJ2-3 . TRBV5-1 TGCGCCAGCAGCTTGGGGGAGGCAGATACGCAGTATTTT CASSLGEADTQYF
. TRBJ2-1 . TRBV30 TGTGCCTGGACGACACTGGCAGAGCAGTTCTTC CAWTTLAEQFF
. TRBJ2-1 . TRBV29-1 TGCAGCGTTGAAAGTGGGTTCTCCCAGGAGCAGTTCTTC CSVESGFSQEQFF
. TRBJ2-4 . TRBV6-5 TGTGCCAGCAGTTACGACCCAGGAGGAAACATTCAGTACTTC CASSYDPGGNIQYF
. TRBJ2-7 . TRBV7-3 TGTGCAACCTTTGAGAGGATCCAAGAGCAGTACTTC CATFERIQEQYF
. TRBJ2-5 . TRBV19 TGTGCCAGTAGTCTCCTTGGAGAGACCCAGTACTTC CASSLLGETQYF
TRBD1 TRBJ1-1 . TRBV29-1 TGCAGCGTTGAACTGGAGGGACAGAGACCTGAAGCTTTCTTT CSVELEGQRPEAFF
. TRBJ2-5 . TRBV6-1 TGTGCCAGCAGTGCCCCCGGGACATCCTCCAGGGAGACCCAGTACTTC CASSAPGTSSRETQYF
. TRBJ1-1 few TRBV28 TGTGCCAGCAGTCTGGCGGGGGTCGGAGCTTTCTTT CASSLAGVGAFF
. TRBJ1-1 few TRBV19 TGTGCCAGTAGCCTAAAGAAGACAGGAGTGAACACTGAAGCTTTCTTT CASSLKKTGVNTEAFF
. TRBJ2-7 few TRBV28 TGTGCCAGCAGCTCTCTGGGGACAGCCAGGAGGGGGGAGCAGTACTTC CASSSLGTARRGEQYF
TRBD1 TRBJ2-3 . TRBV29-1 TGCAGCGTTGAAGATCCTCCGGGACAGCGCACAGATACGCAGTATTTT CSVEDPPGQRTDTQYF
. TRBJ1-2 few TRBV29-1 TGCAGCGTTGGCGGAGGGGTTTTCTATGGCTACACCTTC CSVGGGVFYGYTF
TRBD2 TRBJ2-7 . TRBV5-1 TGCGCCAGCAGACTAGCGGGAAATAACTACGAGCAGTACTTC CASRLAGNNYEQYF
TRBD2 TRBJ2-5 few TRBV15 TGTGCCACCAGCAGTTCCGGGGGGGAGATGGAGACCCAGTACTTC CATSSSGGEMETQYF
. TRBJ2-3 . TRBV25-1 TGTGCCAGCAGTGGACGACAGGTGGGCGATACGCAGTATTTT CASSGRQVGDTQYF
. TRBJ2-3 . TRBV18 TGTGCCAGCTCACCGCGAGCGGATGGGGATACGCAGTATTTT CASSPRADGDTQYF
. TRBJ1-2 few TRBV29-1 TGCAGCGGTGGGGGGTTGCTTGGCTACACCTTC CSGGGLLGYTF
. TRBJ1-5 few TRBV27 TGTGCCAGCCCGACACAGGTCGTCAATCAGCCCCAGCATTTT CASPTQVVNQPQHF
. TRBJ2-7 . TRBV5-1 TGCGCCAGCAGCCCCCAGATATACGAGCAGTACTTC CASSPQIYEQYF
TRBD1 TRBJ1-2 . TRBV6-5 TGTGCCAGCAGTCCCCGGACAGGGGGGGACTATGGCTACACCTTC CASSPRTGGDYGYTF
TRBD2 TRBJ2-7 . TRBV4-1 TGCGCCAGCAGCCACGGAGGCCTAGCGGGAGTCGAGCAGTACTTC CASSHGGLAGVEQYF
TRBD2 TRBJ2-2 . TRBV6-5 TGTGCCAGCAGTTACGGACTAGCGGGAGCCTCCGGGGAGCTGTTTTTT CASSYGLAGASGELFF
. TRBJ1-2 . TRBV29-1 TGCAGCGTTGAAGATCCCAGGCAGTATGGCTACACCTTC CSVEDPRQYGYTF
. TRBJ2-6 few TRBV29-1 TGCAGCGTTGAAGCCCCCTCTGGGGCCAACGTCCTGACTTTC CSVEAPSGANVLTF
. TRBJ1-2 . TRBV30 TGTGCCTGGAGTGGAGGGCAGGGATTCGGCTACACCTTC CAWSGGQGFGYTF
TRBD2 TRBJ2-7 . TRBV11-1 TGTGCCAGCAGACCCCGGCCAGCGGGAGGGTCGGAGCAGTACTTC CASRPRPAGGSEQYF
. TRBJ2-3 . TRBV7-2 TGTGCCAGCAGCTTAGGTCTCGGGAATGGGAATACGCAGTATTTT CASSLGLGNGNTQYF